This T cell receptor beta chain originates from a study of neurological immune-mediated disorders. The study, taken as a whole, reports: TCR-beta repertoires seemed private in all groups, with no expanded CDR3 amino acid sequences shared.

TCRdb redid the calling of the 5' RACE reads with MiXCR, one entry per CDR3 protein. This table has about 82,000 distinct CDR3 sequences, 2.5% to 3% appearing once. V lost 1 base and J lost 4, with 13 bases in between. This CDR3 is 15 amino acids long. Germline assignment: CDR1 SGHAT and CDR2 FQDESV (reference sequence). This clonotype was detected many times. The antigen is unknown. This TCR derives from a woman younger than 45 with multiple sclerosis. The rearrangement uses TRBV11-1 and TRBJ2-5; D call uncertain. Sequenced input: PBMCs. CDR3 loop: CASSLDSPSGETQYF. CDR3 nucleotide sequence: TGTGCCAGCAGCTTAGATTCTCCCTCCGGAGAGACCCAGTACTTC.